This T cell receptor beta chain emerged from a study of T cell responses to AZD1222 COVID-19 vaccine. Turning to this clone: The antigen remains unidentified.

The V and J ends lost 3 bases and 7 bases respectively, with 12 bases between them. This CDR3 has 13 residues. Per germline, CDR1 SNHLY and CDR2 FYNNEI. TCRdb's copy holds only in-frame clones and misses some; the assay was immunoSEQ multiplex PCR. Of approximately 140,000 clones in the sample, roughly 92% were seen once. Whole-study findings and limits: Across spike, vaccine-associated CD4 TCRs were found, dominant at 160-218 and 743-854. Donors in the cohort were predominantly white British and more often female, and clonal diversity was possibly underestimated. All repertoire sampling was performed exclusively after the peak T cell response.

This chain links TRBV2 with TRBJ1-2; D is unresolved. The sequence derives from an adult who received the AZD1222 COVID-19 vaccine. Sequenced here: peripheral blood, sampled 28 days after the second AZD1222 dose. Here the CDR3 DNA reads TGTGCCAGCAGTGATTTTGGGAGCGGTGGCTACACCTTC. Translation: CASSDFGSGGYTF.